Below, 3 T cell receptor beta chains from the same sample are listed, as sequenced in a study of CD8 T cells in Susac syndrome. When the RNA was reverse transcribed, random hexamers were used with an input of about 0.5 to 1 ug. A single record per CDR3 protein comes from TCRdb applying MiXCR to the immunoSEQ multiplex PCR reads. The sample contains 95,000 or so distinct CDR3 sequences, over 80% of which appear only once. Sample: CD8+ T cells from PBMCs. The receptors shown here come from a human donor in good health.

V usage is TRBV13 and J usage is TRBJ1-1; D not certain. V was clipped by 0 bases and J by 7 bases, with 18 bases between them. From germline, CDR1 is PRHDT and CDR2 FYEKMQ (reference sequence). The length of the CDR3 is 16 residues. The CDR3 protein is CASSLGYGGSQDEAFF. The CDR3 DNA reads TGTGCCAGCAGCTTAGGTTATGGAGGCAGCCAAGATGAAGCTTTCTTT.

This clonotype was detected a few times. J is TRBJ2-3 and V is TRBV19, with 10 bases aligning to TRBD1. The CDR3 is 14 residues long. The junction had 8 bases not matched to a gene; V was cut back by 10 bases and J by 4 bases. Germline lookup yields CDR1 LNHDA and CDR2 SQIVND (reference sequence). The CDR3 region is CATEGDRGSDTQYF. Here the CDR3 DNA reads TGTGCCACCGAGGGGGACAGGGGATCAGATACGCAGTATTTT.

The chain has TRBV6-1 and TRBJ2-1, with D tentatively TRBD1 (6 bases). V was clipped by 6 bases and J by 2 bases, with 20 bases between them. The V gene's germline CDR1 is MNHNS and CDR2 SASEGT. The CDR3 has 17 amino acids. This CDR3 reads CASRGLSWTVPYNEQFF. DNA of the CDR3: TGTGCCAGCAGGGGCCTTTCTTGGACAGTACCCTACAATGAGCAGTTCTTC.